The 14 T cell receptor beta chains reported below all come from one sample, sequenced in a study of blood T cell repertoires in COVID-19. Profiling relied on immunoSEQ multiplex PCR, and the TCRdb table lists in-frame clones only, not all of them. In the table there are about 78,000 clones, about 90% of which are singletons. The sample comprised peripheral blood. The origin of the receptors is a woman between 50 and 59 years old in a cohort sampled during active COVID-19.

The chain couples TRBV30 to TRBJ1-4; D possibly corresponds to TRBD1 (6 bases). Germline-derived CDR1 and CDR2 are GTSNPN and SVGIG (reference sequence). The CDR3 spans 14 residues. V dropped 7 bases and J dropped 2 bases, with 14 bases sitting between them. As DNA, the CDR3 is TGTGCCTTGACAGGACAAAGGACTAATGAAAAACTGTTTTTT. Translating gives CALTGQRTNEKLFF.

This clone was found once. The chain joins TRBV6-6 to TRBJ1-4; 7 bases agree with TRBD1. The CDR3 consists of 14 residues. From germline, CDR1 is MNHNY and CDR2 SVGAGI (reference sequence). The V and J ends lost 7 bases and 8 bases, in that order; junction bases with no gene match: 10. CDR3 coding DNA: TGTGCCAGCATTCCGACAGGGTCCGACGAAAAACTGTTTTTT. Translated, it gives CASIPTGSDEKLFF.

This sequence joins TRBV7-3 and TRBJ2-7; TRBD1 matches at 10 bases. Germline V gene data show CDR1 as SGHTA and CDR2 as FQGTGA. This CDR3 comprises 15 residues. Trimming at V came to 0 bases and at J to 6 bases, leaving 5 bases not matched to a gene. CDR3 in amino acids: CASSLTGTGAPEQYF. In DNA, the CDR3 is TGTGCCAGCAGCTTAACTGGGACAGGGGCCCCCGAGCAGTACTTC.

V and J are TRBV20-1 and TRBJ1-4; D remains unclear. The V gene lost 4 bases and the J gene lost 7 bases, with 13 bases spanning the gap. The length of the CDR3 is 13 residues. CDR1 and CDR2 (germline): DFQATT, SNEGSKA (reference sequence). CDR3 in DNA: TGCAGTGCTATTGACCCAAGCGGTGAAAAACTGTTTTTT. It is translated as CSAIDPSGEKLFF.

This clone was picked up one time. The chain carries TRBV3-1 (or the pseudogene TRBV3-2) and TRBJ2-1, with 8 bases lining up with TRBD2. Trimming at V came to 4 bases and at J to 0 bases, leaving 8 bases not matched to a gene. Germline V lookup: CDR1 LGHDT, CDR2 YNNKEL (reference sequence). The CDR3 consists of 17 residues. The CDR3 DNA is TGTGCCAGCAGCCCTGACCCGCGGGGGGTCTCCTACAATGAGCAGTTCTTC. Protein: CASSPDPRGVSYNEQFF.

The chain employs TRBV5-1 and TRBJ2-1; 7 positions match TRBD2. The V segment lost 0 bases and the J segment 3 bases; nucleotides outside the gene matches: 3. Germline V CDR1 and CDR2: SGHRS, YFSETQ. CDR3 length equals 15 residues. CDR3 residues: CASSLVQRDYNEQFF. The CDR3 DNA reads TGCGCCAGCAGCTTGGTTCAGCGGGACTACAATGAGCAGTTCTTC.

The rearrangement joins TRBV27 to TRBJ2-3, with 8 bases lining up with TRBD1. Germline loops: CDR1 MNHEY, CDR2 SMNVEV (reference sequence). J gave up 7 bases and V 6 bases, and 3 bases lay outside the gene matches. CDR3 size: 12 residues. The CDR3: CASRDRANTQYF. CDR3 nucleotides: TGTGCCAGCAGGGACAGGGCTAATACGCAGTATTTT.

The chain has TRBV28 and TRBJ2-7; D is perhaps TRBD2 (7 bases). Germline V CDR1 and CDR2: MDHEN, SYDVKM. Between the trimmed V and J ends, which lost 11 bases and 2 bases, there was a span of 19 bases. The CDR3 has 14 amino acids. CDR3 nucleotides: TGTGCCTCTAAGGGGGGGGCGTTCCCCTACGAGCAGTACTTC. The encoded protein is CASKGGAFPYEQYF.

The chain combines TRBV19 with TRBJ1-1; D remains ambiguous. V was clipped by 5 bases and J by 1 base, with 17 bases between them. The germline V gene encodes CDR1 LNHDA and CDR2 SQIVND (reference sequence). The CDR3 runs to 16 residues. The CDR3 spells CASSSRPGLGNTEAFF. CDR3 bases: TGTGCCAGTAGTTCTCGCCCCGGACTTGGGAACACTGAAGCTTTCTTT.

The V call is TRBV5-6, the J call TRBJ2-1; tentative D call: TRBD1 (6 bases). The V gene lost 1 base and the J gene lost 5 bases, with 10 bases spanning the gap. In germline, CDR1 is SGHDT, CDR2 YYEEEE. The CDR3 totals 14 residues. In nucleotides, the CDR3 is TGTGCCAGCAGCTTGTGGGACATAGACAATGAGCAGTTCTTC. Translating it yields CASSLWDIDNEQFF.

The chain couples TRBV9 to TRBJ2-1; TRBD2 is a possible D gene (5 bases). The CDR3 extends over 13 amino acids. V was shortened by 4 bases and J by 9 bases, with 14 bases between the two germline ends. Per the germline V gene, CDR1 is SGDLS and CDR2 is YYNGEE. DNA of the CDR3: TGTGCCAGCAGCCTTTGGCGGGCTAGTGAGCAGTTCTTC. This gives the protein CASSLWRASEQFF.

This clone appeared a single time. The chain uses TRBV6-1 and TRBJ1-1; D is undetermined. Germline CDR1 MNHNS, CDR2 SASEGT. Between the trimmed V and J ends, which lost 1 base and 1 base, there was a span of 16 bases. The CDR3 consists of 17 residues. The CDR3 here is CASSEGRGGTTNTEAFF. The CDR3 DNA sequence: TGTGCCAGCAGTGAAGGTCGTGGTGGCACCACGAACACTGAAGCTTTCTTT.

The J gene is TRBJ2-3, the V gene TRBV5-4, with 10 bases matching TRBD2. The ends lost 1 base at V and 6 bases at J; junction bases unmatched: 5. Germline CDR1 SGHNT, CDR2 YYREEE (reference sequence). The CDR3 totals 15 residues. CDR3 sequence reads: CASSLRTSGTDTQYF. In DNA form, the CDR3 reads TGTGCCAGCAGCTTGAGGACTAGCGGAACGGATACGCAGTATTTT.

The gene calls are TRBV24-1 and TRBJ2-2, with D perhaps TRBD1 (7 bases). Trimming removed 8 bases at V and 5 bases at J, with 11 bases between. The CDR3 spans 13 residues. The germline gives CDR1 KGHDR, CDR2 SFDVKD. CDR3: CATTQGGTGELFF. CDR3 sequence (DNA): TGTGCCACCACTCAGGGGGGAACCGGGGAGCTGTTTTTT.